This T cell receptor (beta chain) was sequenced during a study of response to subunit inactivated influenza vaccine. Study-wide findings and caveats: It was the authors' suggestion that each seasonal influenza vaccination recruits few new T cells.

One entry per CDR3 protein results from TCRdb running MiXCR on the RT-PCR reads. The sample has roughly 760,000 distinct CDR3 sequences; 21% are singletons. This clonotype was counted ten times or more. Its cognate antigen is unknown. CDR1 SGHRS and CDR2 YFSETQ come from the germline V gene. CDR3 length: 14 amino acids. V gave up 0 bases and J gave up 4 bases, with 11 bases separating them. The material sequenced was PBMCs from blood, taken about 5 days after vaccination. This rearrangement joins TRBV5-1 to TRBJ2-7; no clear D. The clonotype originates from a man aged 45-65 years who received an inactivated influenza vaccine. Here the CDR3 DNA reads TGCGCCAGCAGCTTGGATTCAGGTCGGTACGAGCAGTACTTC. Protein: CASSLDSGRYEQYF.